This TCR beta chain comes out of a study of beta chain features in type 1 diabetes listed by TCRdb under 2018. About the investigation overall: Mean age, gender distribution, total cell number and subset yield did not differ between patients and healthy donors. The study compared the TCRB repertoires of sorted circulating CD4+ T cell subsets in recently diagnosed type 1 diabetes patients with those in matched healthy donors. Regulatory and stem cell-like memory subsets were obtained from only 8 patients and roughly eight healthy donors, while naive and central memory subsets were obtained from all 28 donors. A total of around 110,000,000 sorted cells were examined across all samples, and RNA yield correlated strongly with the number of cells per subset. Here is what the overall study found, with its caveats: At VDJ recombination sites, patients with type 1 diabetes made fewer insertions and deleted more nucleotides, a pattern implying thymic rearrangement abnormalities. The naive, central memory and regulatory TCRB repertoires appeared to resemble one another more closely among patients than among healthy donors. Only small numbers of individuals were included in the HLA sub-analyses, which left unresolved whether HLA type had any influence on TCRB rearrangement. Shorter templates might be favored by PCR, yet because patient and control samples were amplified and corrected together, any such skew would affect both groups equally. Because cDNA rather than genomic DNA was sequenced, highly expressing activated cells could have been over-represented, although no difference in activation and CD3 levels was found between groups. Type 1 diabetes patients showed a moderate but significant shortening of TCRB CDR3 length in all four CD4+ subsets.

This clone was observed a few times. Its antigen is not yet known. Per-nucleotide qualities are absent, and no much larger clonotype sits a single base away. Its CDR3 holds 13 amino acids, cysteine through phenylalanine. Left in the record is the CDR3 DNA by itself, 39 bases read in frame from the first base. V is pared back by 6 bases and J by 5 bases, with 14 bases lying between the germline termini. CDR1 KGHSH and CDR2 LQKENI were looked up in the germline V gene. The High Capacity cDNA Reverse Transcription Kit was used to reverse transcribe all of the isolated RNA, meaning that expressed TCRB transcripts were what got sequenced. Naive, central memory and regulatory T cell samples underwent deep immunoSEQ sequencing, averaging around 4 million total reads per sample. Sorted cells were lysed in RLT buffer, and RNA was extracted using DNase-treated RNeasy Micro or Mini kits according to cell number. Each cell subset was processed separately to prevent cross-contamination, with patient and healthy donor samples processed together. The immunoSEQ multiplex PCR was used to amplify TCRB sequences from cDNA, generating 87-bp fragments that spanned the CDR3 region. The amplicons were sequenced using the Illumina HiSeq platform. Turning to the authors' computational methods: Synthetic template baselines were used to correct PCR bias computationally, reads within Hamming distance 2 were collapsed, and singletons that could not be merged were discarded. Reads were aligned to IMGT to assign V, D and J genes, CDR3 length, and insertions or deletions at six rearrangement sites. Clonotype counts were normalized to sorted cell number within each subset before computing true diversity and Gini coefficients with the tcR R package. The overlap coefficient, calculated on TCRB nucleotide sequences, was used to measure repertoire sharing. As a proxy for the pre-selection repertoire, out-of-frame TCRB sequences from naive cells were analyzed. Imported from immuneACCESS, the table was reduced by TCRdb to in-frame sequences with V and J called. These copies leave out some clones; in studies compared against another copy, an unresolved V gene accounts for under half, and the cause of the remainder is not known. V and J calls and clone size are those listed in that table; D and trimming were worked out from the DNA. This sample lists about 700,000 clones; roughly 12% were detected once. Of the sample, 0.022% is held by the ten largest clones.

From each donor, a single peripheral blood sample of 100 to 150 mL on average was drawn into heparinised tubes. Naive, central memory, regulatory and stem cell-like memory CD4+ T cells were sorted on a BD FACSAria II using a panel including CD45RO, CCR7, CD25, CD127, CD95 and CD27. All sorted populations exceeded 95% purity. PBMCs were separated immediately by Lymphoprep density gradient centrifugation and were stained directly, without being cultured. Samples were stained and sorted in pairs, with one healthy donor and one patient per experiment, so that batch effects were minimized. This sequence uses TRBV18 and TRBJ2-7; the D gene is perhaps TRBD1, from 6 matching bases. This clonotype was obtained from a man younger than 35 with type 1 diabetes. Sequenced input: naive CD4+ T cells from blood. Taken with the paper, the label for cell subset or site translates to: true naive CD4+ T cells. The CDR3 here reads CASSSQDRNEQYF. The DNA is TGTGCCAGCTCGTCCCAGGACAGAAACGAGCAGTACTTC.